What follows is one T cell receptor beta chain and its context. Antigen unknown. Other DNA sequences in the same sample also yield this CDR3. The data stem from a study of cytomegalovirus exposure and HLA in healthy donors. Findings and caveats of the study: The study designated some 180 TCR beta chains cytomegalovirus-associated. In vitro assays verified that three CMV-associated chains recognized CMV antigens specifically. In a later analysis, first-cohort TCR clusters were found to tend to co-occur in the 100 to 150 validation repertoires.

Looked up from germline, CDR1 is SGHNT and CDR2 is YYREEE (reference sequence). The CDR3 contains 13 residues. Trimming removed 0 bases at V and 7 bases at J, with 11 bases between. Produced via immunoSEQ multiplex PCR; TCRdb's table is partial and in-frame only. The table includes about 220,000 clones, approximately 87% detected once. The specimen was PBMCs. The TCR comes from a man between 18 and 35 years old in good health and CMV-seronegative. J is TRBJ2-7 and V is TRBV5-4; D may be TRBD1 (6 bases). CDR3 DNA: TGTGCCAGCAGCTTGGACAGGGCAGGGGAGCAGTACTTC. Translation: CASSLDRAGEQYF.